The 3 T cell receptor beta chains in this list originate from one sample, sequenced in a study of CD8+ T cells in alopecia areata. Following extraction, RNA underwent reverse transcription to cDNA, which served as the sequencing template. Assay used: immunoSEQ multiplex PCR; TCRdb lists only in-frame clones, some missing. The table shows about 42,000 clones, with roughly 92% occurring only once. Treatment noted: oral pan-JAK inhibitor, 5-10 mg twice daily. Source: CD8+ T cells sorted from blood, taken at week 24, from a patient treated with tofacitinib. These receptors all come from a human donor with alopecia areata.

V gene TRBV4-2 combines with J gene TRBJ2-7, with D uncertain. The CDR3 sequence is 13 residues long. In germline, CDR1 is LGHNA, CDR2 YNFKEQ. Trimming left V 0 bases short and J 2 bases short, with 5 bases between. CDR3 DNA sequence: TGTGCCAGCAGCCAAGATGCGCCCTACGAGCAGTACTTC. Its protein is CASSQDAPYEQYF.

The rearrangement joins TRBV29-1 to TRBJ2-2, with no clear D. With 7 bases removed from V and 3 bases from J, the gap between germline ends came to 6 bases. Germline assignment: CDR1 SQVTM and CDR2 ANQGSEA. The length of the CDR3 is 11 residues. This CDR3 is CSALDTGELFF. For the CDR3, the DNA is TGCAGCGCCTTGGACACCGGGGAGCTGTTTTTT.

For this clone: Its ends do not fully match the called genes, so a read error is possible. The same CDR3 can be traced to other DNA sequences in this sample. The J gene is TRBJ2-1, the V gene TRBV7-9; D uncertain. This CDR3 spans 12 amino acids. Germline-derived CDR1 and CDR2 are SEHNR and FQNEAQ (reference sequence). In nucleotides, the CDR3 is TGTGCCAGTAGCTTAGTAGGTAATGAGCAGTTCTTC. Amino acid sequence: CASSLVGNEQFF.